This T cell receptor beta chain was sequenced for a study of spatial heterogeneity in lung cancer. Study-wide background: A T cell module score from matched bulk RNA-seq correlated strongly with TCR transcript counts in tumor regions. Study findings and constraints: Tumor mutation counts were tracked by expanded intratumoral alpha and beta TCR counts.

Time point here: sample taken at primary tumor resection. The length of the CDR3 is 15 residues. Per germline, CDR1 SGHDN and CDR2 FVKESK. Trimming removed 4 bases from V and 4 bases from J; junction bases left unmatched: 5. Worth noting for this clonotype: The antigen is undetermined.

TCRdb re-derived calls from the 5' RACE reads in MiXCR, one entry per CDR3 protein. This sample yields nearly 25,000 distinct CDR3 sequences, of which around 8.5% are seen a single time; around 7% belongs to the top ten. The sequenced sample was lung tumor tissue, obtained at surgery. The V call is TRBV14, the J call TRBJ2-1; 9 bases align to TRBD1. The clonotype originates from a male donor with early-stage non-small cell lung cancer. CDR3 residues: CASSPGDRAYNEQFF. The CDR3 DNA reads TGTGCCAGCAGCCCCGGGGACAGGGCTTACAATGAGCAGTTCTTC.